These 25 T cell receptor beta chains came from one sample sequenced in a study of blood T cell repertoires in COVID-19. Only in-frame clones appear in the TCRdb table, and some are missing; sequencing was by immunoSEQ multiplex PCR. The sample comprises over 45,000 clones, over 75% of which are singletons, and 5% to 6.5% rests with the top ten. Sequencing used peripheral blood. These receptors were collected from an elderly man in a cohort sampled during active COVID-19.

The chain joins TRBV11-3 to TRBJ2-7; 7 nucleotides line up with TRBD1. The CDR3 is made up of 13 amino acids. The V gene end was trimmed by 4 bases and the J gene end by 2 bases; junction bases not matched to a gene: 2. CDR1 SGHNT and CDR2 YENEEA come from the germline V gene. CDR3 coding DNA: TGTGCCAGCAGCTCCGGGACAGCCTACGAGCAGTACTTC. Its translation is CASSSGTAYEQYF.

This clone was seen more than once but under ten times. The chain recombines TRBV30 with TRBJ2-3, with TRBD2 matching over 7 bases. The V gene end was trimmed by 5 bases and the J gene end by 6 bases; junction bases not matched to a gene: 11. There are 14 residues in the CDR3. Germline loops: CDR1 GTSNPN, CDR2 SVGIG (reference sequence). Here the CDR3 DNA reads TGTGCCTGGGGAGAAGGGAGGGAGGCCGATACGCAGTATTTT. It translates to CAWGEGREADTQYF.

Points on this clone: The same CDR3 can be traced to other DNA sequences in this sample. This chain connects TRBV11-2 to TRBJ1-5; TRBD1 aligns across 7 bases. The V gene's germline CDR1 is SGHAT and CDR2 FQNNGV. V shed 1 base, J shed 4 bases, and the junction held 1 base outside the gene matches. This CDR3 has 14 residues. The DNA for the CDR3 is TGTGCCAGCAGCTTAGCAGGGGGGAATCAGCCCCAGCATTTT. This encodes CASSLAGGNQPQHF.

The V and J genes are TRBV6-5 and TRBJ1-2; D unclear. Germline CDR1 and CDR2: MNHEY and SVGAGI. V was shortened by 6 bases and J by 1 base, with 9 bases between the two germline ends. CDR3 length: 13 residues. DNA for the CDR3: TGTGCCAGCAGGGGAGGGTTTAACTATGGCTACACCTTC. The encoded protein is CASRGGFNYGYTF.

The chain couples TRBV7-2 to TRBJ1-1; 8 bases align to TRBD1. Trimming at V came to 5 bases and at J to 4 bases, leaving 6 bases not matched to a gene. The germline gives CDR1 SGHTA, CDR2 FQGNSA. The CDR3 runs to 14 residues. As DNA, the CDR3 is TGTGCCAGCAGCATCGACAGGGGAGCCACTGAAGCTTTCTTT. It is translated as CASSIDRGATEAFF.

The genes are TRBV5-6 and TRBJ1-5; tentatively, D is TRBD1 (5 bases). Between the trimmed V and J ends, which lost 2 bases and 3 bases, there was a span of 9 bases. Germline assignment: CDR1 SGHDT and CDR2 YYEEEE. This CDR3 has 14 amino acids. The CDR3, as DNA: TGTGCCAGCAGCTTAAGGGGAATCAATCAGCCCCAGCATTTT. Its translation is CASSLRGINQPQHF.

This CDR3 is CASSLFAAQETQYF. CDR3 DNA sequence: TGTGCCAGCAGCTTGTTTGCGGCCCAAGAGACCCAGTACTTC. This rearrangement joins TRBV5-5 to TRBJ2-5, with D hard to call. The CDR3 runs 14 residues. Between the trimmed V and J ends, which lost 1 base and 1 base, there was a span of 8 bases. From germline, CDR1 is SGHKS and CDR2 YYEKEE (reference sequence).

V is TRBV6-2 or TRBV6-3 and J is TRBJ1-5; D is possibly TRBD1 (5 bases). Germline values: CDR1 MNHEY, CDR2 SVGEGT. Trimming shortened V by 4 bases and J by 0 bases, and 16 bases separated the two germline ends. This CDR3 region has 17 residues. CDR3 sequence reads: CASSSRAGGTSNQPQHF. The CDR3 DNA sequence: TGTGCCAGCAGTTCTCGCGCCGGGGGTACTAGCAATCAGCCCCAGCATTTT.

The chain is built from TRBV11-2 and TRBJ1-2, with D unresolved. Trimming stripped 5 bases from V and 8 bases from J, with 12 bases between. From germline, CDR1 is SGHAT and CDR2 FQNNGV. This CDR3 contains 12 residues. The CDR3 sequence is CASSRPREGYTF. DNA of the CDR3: TGTGCCAGCAGCCGACCGAGGGAGGGCTACACCTTC.

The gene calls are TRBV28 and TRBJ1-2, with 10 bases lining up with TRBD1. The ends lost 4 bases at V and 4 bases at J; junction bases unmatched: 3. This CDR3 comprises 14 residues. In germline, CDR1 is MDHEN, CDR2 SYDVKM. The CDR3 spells CASSSGQGSYGYTF. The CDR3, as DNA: TGTGCCAGCAGTTCGGGACAGGGGAGCTATGGCTACACCTTC.

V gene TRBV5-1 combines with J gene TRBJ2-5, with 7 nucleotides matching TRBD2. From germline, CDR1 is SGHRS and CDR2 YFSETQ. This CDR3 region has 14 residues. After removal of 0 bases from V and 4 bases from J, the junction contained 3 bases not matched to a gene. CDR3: CASSLGGGLETQYF. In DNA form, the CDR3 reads TGCGCCAGCAGCTTGGGCGGGGGTCTAGAGACCCAGTACTTC.

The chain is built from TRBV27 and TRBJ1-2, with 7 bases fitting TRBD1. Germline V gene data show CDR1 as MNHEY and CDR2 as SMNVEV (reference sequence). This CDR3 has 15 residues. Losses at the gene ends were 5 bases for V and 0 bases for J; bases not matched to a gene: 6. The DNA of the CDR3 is TGTGCCAGCAGTACTCGACAGGGCCCTAACTATGGCTACACCTTC. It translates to CASSTRQGPNYGYTF.

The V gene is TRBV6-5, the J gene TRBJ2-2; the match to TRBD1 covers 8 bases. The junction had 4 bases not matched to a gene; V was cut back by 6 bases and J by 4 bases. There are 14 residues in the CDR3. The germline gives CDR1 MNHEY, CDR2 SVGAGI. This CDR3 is CASRSTGGTGELFF. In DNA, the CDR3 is TGTGCCAGCAGATCCACAGGGGGCACCGGGGAGCTGTTTTTT.

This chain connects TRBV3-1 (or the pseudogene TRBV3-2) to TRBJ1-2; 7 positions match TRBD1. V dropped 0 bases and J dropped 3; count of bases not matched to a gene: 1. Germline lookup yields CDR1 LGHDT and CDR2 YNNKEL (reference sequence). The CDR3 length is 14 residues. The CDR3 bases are TGTGCCAGCAGCCAAGATGGGACAGACTATGGCTACACCTTC. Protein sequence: CASSQDGTDYGYTF.

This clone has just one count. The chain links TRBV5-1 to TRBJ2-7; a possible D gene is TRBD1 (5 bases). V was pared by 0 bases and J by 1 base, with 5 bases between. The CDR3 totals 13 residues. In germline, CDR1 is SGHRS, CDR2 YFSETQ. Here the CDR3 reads CASSLDRSYEQYF. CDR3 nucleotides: TGCGCCAGCAGCTTGGACAGGTCCTACGAGCAGTACTTC.

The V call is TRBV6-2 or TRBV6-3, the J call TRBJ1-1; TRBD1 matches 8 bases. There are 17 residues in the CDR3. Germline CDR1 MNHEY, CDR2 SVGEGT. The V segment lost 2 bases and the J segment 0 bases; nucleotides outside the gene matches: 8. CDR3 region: CASSYRQGRGMNTEAFF. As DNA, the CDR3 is TGTGCCAGCAGTTACCGACAGGGGAGAGGGATGAACACTGAAGCTTTCTTT.

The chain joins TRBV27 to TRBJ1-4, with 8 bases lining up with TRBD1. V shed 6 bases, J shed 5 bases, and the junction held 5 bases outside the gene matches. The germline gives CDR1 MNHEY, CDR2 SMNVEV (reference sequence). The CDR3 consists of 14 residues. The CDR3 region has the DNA TGTGCCAGCAGGGAACAGGGGGTAAATGAAAAACTGTTTTTT. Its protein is CASREQGVNEKLFF.

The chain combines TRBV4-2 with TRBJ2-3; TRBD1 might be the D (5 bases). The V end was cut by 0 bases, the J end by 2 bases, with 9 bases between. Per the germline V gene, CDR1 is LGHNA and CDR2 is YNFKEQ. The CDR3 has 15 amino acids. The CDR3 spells CASSQDGAYTDTQYF. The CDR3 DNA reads TGTGCCAGCAGCCAAGATGGGGCCTACACAGATACGCAGTATTTT.

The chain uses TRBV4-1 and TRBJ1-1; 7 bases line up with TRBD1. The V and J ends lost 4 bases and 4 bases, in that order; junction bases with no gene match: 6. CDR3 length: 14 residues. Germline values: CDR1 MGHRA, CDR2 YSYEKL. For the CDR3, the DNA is TGCGCCAGCAGCCCCGGACAGGCCCTCACTGAAGCTTTCTTT. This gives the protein CASSPGQALTEAFF.

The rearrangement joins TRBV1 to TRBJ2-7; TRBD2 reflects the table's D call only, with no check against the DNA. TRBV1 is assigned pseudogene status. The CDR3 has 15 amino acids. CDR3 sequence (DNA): TGCACCAGCAGCTTTCTAGCGGGCGGCTCCTACGAGCAGTACTTC. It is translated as CTSSFLAGGSYEQYF.

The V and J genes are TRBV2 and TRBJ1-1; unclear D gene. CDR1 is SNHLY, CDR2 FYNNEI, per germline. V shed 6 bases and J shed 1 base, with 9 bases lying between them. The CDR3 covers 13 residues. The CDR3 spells CASRQFPNTEAFF. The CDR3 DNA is TGTGCCAGCAGACAGTTTCCGAACACTGAAGCTTTCTTT.

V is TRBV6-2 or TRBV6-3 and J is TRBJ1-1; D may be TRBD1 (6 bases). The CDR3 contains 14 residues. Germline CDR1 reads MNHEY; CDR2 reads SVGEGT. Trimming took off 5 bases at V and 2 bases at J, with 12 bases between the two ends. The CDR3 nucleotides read TGTGCCAGCAGTAATACAGGGTACAACACTGAAGCTTTCTTT. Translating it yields CASSNTGYNTEAFF.

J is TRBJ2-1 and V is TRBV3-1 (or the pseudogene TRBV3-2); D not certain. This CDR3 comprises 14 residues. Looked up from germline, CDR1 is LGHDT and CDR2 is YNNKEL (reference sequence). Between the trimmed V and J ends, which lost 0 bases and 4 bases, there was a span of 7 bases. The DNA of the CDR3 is TGTGCCAGCAGCCAAGATCTCCCGTACAATGAGCAGTTCTTC. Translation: CASSQDLPYNEQFF.

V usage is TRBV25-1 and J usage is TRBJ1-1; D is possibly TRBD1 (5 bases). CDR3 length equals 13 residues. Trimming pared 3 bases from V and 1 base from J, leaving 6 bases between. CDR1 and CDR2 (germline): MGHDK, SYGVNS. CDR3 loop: CASSEGRNTEAFF. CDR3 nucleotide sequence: TGTGCCAGCAGTGAGGGGCGGAACACTGAAGCTTTCTTT.

CDR3 region: CASSPPGTNTGELFF. As DNA, the CDR3 is TGTGCCAGCAGCCCCCCAGGGACGAACACCGGGGAGCTGTTTTTT. The rearrangement joins TRBV11-1 to TRBJ2-2, with a weak D call TRBD1 (5 bases). V lost 5 bases and J lost 0, with 10 bases in between. Germline V gene lookup returns CDR1 SGHAT and CDR2 FQDESV (reference sequence). The CDR3 contains 15 residues. Variable domain in full (rest from reference TRBV11-1 and TRBJ2-2): EAEVAQSPRYKITEKSQAVAFWCDPISGHATLYWYRQILGQGPELLVQFQDESVVDDSQLPKDRFSAERLKGVDSTLKIQPAELGDSAMYLCASSPPGTNTGELFFGEGSRLTVL.